The sequence of this TCR beta chain was determined in a study of blood T cells in healthy people across ages. General observations from the study: In these data, TCR beta diversity tracked strongly with naive T cell percentage. Diversity estimated from one million T cells was considered an underestimate.

Details on this clonotype: Its matching antigen is unknown.

With a J-beta primer mix and a sample-barcoded 5' primer, a second PCR ran about 7 to 11 cycles. Each cDNA molecule was tagged by a template-switch adaptor that had 12 random nucleotides. Each CDR3 protein is one row after TCRdb ran MiXCR on the 5' RACE reads. The profile shows some 940,000 distinct CDR3 sequences, about 28% of them singletons. The CDR3 is 13 amino acids. Germline V gene sequence: CDR1 SQVTM, CDR2 ANQGSEA. These data were likewise used in another study, on T cells of mothers and their children. That source notes: Thymic selection, a shaping force on TCR recombination output, acts similarly in related and unrelated pairs.

The source material was blood. The source is a woman between 35 and 50 years old in good health. The J gene is TRBJ2-4, the V gene TRBV29-1; D possibly corresponds to TRBD1 (5 bases). Matching the DNA end better, TRBJ2-7 makes the J call doubtful. For the CDR3, the DNA is TGCAGCGTTGGGTGGACATTGGGCTACGAGCAGTACTTC. Encoded protein: CSVGWTLGYEQYF.